This T cell receptor beta chain emerged from a study of cytomegalovirus exposure and HLA in healthy donors. After removal of 5 bases from V and 5 bases from J, the junction contained 6 bases not matched to a gene. Germline V gene sequence: CDR1 LGHNT, CDR2 FRNRAP. The CDR3 covers 14 residues. 60 Vbeta and 13 Jbeta primers were used in PCR. Generated by immunoSEQ multiplex PCR, the TCRdb table keeps only in-frame clones and is missing some. The sample has 90,000 to 120,000 clones; roughly 70% are singletons. This chain connects TRBV12-5 to TRBJ2-7; TRBD1 matches 10 bases. Sequencing input: PBMCs. This clonotype originated in a woman in her forties in good health and CMV-seropositive. The CDR3 spells CASGPGQGVHEQYF. In DNA, the CDR3 is TGTGCTAGTGGTCCAGGACAGGGGGTCCACGAGCAGTACTTC.